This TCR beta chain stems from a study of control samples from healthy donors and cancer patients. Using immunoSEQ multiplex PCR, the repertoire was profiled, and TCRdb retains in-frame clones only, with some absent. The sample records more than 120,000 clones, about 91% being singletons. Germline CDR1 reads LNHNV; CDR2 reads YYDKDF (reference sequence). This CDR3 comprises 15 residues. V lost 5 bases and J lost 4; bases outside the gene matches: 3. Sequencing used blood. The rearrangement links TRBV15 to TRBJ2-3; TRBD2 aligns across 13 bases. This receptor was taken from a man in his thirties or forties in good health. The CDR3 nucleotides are TGTGCCACCAGCCCCGGGACTAGCGGGGCAGATACGCAGTATTTT. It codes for CATSPGTSGADTQYF.